The present TCR beta chain was sequenced within a study of identical twins. This clonotype showed up just a few times. Antigen unknown. TCRdb processed the 5' RACE reads anew with MiXCR; each CDR3 protein has one entry. The sample contains some 560,000 distinct CDR3 sequences, around 9.6% of which appear only once. Germline CDR1 reads LNHNV; CDR2 reads YYDKDF (reference sequence). The CDR3 runs 17 residues. With V trimmed by 4 bases and J by 8 bases, 16 bases remained unmatched. General study results and limits: Excess sharing by twins proved weaker in beta out-of-frame sequences. Beta clonotypes that were abundant in cord blood contained fewer insertions, a pattern absent from memory repertoires. When twins shared out-of-frame alpha sequences, those sequences had excess low generation probability.

The same data also went into a second study, on yellow fever vaccine responses in identical twins.

This rearrangement joins TRBV15 to TRBJ2-3; TRBD2 aligns across 9 bases. The sample taken for sequencing was PBMCs. The clonotype comes from a woman aged 18-29 years in good health. The CDR3 DNA reads TGTGCCACCAGCAAGGAGTTTAGCGGGAGTGAGCTGGTTACGCAGTATTTT. Amino acid sequence: CATSKEFSGSELVTQYF.